This passage covers 2 T cell receptor beta chains from one sample sequenced in a study of OX40 agonist ivuxolimab in advanced cancers. Sequenced by immunoSEQ multiplex PCR; TCRdb stores in-frame clones only, minus some. The sample contains some 140,000 clones, 90% to 95% of which appear only once. The input for sequencing was CD4+ or CD8+ T cells sorted from blood, taken in a trial of the OX40 agonist ivuxolimab. These receptors were collected from an adult with an advanced solid tumor such as melanoma, head and neck, liver or kidney cancer.

V usage is TRBV4-1 and J usage is TRBJ1-3; unclear D gene. There are 15 residues in the CDR3. V dropped 4 bases and J dropped 4 bases, with 14 bases sitting between them. Looked up from germline, CDR1 is MGHRA and CDR2 is YSYEKL. CDR3 sequence: CASSRGLQMGNTIYF. DNA for the CDR3: TGCGCCAGCAGCCGCGGACTGCAGATGGGAAACACCATATATTTT.

The chain is built from TRBV5-5 and TRBJ1-5, with D unresolved. CDR3 length equals 13 residues. Trimming took off 4 bases at V and 3 bases at J, with 8 bases between the two ends. Germline loops: CDR1 SGHKS, CDR2 YYEKEE (reference sequence). The CDR3 spells CASSGNTNQPQHF. For the CDR3, the DNA is TGTGCCAGCAGCGGGAATACCAATCAGCCCCAGCATTTT. The full variable domain, in which reference TRBV5-5 and TRBJ1-5 provide the parts outside the CDR3, is DAGVTQSPTHLIKTRGQQVTLRCSPISGHKSVSWYQQVLGQGPQFIFQYYEKEERGRGNFPDRFSARQFPNYSSELNVNALLLGDSALYLCASSGNTNQPQHFGDGTRLSIL.